This T cell receptor beta chain was identified in a study of stem cell transplantation in POMP-related autoinflammatory disease. Whole-study context: The study hypothesized thymoproteasome defects skew the TRB repertoire via impaired CD8+ selection. Study findings and constraints: Unique TRB V-J gene pairings were limited in number in patients with PRAID. In patients with PRAID, every analyzed T-cell subset tended to show lower diversity and higher clonality.

Germline V gene lookup returns CDR1 SGHRS and CDR2 YFSETQ. The CDR3 length is 13 residues. V was cut by 0 bases and J by 0 bases, with 2 bases left in between. Clones were read by immunoSEQ multiplex PCR, and TCRdb kept only the in-frame ones, dropping some. The table has tens of thousands of clones, more than 75% seen once; the top ten hold about 0.7%. A note on this clone: Its antigen is not known.

V and J are TRBV5-1 and TRBJ2-3; D is undetermined. This TCR was sampled from a human patient with POMP-related autoinflammation and immune dysregulation (PRAID). Some of the T cells might come from the graft donor. The material sequenced was CD4+ T cells from PBMCs, taken after stem cell transplantation. CDR3 protein: CASSLASTDTQYF. CDR3 DNA sequence: TGCGCCAGCAGCTTGGCCAGCACAGATACGCAGTATTTT.